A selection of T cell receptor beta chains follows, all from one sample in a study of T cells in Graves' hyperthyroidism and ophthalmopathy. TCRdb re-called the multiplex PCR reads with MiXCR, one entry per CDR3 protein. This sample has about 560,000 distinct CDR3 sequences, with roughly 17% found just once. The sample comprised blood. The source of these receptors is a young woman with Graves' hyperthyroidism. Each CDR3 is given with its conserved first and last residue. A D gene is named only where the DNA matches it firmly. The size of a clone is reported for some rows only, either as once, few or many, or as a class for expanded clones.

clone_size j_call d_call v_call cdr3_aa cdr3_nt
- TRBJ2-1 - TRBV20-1 CSARLDPRRSHNEQFF TGCAGTGCTAGACTAGACCCCCGGCGAAGCCACAATGAGCAGTTCTTC
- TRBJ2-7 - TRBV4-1 CASSPVTSGPYEQYF TGCGCCAGCAGCCCCGTGACCAGCGGGCCCTACGAGCAGTACTTC
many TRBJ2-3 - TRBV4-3 CASSLSSRRQSTDTQYF TGCGCCAGCAGCCTCTCCTCCCGGCGCCAGTCCACAGATACGCAGTATTTT
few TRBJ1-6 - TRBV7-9 CASSLGVQSNSPLHF TGTGCCAGCAGCTTAGGGGTACAGTCCAATTCACCCCTCCACTTT
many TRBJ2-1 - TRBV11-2 CASSATGFNEQFF TGTGCCAGCAGCGCCACAGGGTTCAATGAGCAGTTCTTC
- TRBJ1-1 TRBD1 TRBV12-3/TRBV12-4 CASTRQGALANTEAFF TGTGCCAGCACCCGACAGGGGGCTCTAGCTAACACTGAAGCTTTCTTT
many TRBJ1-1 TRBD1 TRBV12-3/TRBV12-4 CASSLGQGAWDTEAFF TGTGCCAGCAGTTTGGGACAGGGGGCATGGGACACTGAAGCTTTCTTT
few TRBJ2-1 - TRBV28 CASSSNPLSLQFF TGTGCCAGCAGTTCTAACCCCCTCTCGCTCCAGTTCTTC
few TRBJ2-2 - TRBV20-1 CSARDLGRSTGELFF TGCAGTGCTAGAGATCTAGGCCGGAGCACCGGGGAGCTGTTTTTT
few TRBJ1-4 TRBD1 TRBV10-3 CAISEGTVNEKLFF TGTGCCATCAGTGAAGGGACAGTGAACGAAAAACTGTTTTTT
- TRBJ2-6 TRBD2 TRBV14 CASSLTGLAGGRSGANVLTF TGTGCCAGCAGCCTGACTGGACTAGCGGGAGGCCGCTCTGGGGCCAACGTCCTGACTTTC
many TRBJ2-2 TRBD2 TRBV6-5 CASSYRIRGGIGELFF TGTGCCAGCAGTTACAGGATTCGGGGGGGCATCGGGGAGCTGTTTTTT
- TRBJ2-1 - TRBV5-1 CASSLSQNNFNNEQFF TGCGCCAGCAGCTTGAGTCAGAATAACTTCAACAATGAGCAGTTCTTC
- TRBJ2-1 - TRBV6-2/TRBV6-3 CASSYWFTERYNEQFF TGTGCCAGCAGTTATTGGTTTACGGAACGATACAATGAGCAGTTCTTC